Below are 22 T cell receptor beta chains sequenced from a single sample in a study of T cells in Graves' hyperthyroidism and ophthalmopathy. TCR beta CDR3 regions were amplified from RNA. The HTBI primer set served for first-round RT-PCR of the TCR CDR3. TCRdb re-derived calls from the multiplex PCR reads in MiXCR, one entry per CDR3 protein. The table has around 690,000 distinct CDR3 sequences, 15% to 20% seen once. Input material: blood. Every receptor here comes from a man aged 45-65 years with Graves' hyperthyroidism.

The chain combines TRBV9 with TRBJ2-3; 13 bases are a match to TRBD2. Losses at the gene ends were 3 bases for V and 5 bases for J; bases not matched to a gene: 3. This CDR3 is 15 amino acids long. CDR1 is SGDLS and CDR2 is YYNGEE in the germline V gene. The CDR3, as DNA: TGTGCCAGCAGCGGGACTAGCGGGAGTAAAGATACGCAGTATTTT. Translation: CASSGTSGSKDTQYF.

The table lists this clonotype with a few counts. The chain is built from TRBV7-8 and TRBJ1-5; D not certain. Germline lookup yields CDR1 SGHVS and CDR2 FQNEAQ. The CDR3 runs 14 residues. The germline V and J ends were trimmed by 2 bases and 9 bases, with 14 bases remaining between them. DNA for the CDR3: TGTGCCAGCAGCTTATTTGGCAGCCTGTGGCCCCAGCATTTT. It yields the protein CASSLFGSLWPQHF.

This clonotype was counted between two and nine times. A much larger clonotype is one base distant, so this may be a read error. The chain joins TRBV20-1 to TRBJ2-2, with 9 bases identical to TRBD1. Germline V gives CDR1 DFQATT, CDR2 SNEGSKA (reference sequence). V dropped 3 bases and J dropped 4; count of bases not matched to a gene: 6. The CDR3 extends over 15 amino acids. CDR3 residues: CSARRTGDSTGELFF. CDR3 sequence (DNA): TGCAGTGCTAGGAGGACAGGGGACAGCACCGGGGAGCTGTTTTTT.

The V gene is TRBV5-1, the J gene TRBJ1-6; D remains ambiguous. CDR1 and CDR2 from the germline V gene are SGHRS and YFSETQ. The CDR3 has 17 residues. The germline V and J ends were trimmed by 0 bases and 6 bases, with 16 bases remaining between them. The CDR3 loop reads CASSLDGRITSNSPLHF. In DNA, the CDR3 is TGCGCCAGCAGCTTGGACGGAAGGATTACCTCTAATTCACCCCTCCACTTT.

CDR3: CASSNPGTSGHEQFF. The CDR3 DNA is TGCGCCAGCAGTAATCCCGGGACTAGCGGGCACGAGCAGTTCTTC. The rearrangement joins TRBV10-2 to TRBJ2-1, with 12 bases matching TRBD2. The CDR3 length is 15 residues. Germline CDR1 WSHSY, CDR2 SAAADI. The J segment lost 10 bases and the V segment lost 5 bases, leaving 9 bases of the junction unmatched.

There are many counts of this clonotype. This sequence joins TRBV29-1 and TRBJ2-5; D is unclear. The CDR3 is 15 residues long. V shed 0 bases and J shed 2 bases, with 13 bases lying between them. CDR1 and CDR2 (germline): SQVTM, ANQGSEA. The CDR3 bases are TGCAGCGTTGAAGATCTACCGTCGGCACAAGAGACCCAGTACTTC. Its translation: CSVEDLPSAQETQYF.

This clonotype has just a few counts. The CDR3 reads CAWRGTGGTGANVLTF. In DNA form, the CDR3 reads TGTGCCTGGAGAGGGACAGGGGGTACTGGGGCCAACGTCCTGACTTTC. This chain links TRBV30 with TRBJ2-6; 11 nucleotides line up with TRBD1. The V gene's germline CDR1 is GTSNPN and CDR2 SVGIG (reference sequence). CDR3 length: 16 amino acids. V lost 3 bases to trimming and J lost 2 bases; unmatched junction nucleotides: 3.

Ten or more counts support this clonotype. The rearrangement links TRBV19 to TRBJ1-5; no definite D call. The length of the CDR3 is 16 residues. Germline-derived CDR1 and CDR2 are LNHDA and SQIVND (reference sequence). With 9 bases removed from V and 4 bases from J, the gap between germline ends came to 22 bases. This CDR3 reads CASRQAGLRQNQPQHF. Written as DNA, the CDR3 is TGTGCCAGCCGGCAAGCGGGTCTGCGGCAGAATCAGCCCCAGCATTTT.

The V gene is TRBV15, the J gene TRBJ2-7, with 8 positions matching TRBD1. Trimming at V came to 1 base and at J to 6 bases, leaving 5 bases not matched to a gene. The CDR3 sequence is 14 residues long. The germline CDR1 and CDR2 sequences are LNHNV and YYDKDF (reference sequence). This chain's CDR3 is CATSRARGQGEQYF. CDR3 nucleotide sequence: TGTGCCACCAGCAGAGCCAGGGGGCAGGGCGAGCAGTACTTC.

This clonotype was counted at least ten times. This rearrangement joins TRBV19 to TRBJ1-3; the match to TRBD1 covers 7 bases. CDR3 size: 15 residues. Germline CDR1 LNHDA, CDR2 SQIVND (reference sequence). V was pared by 6 bases and J by 0 bases, with 5 bases of the junction left unmatched. The CDR3 DNA reads as TGTGCCAGTAGGCCGGGACAGCTCTCTGGAAACACCATATATTTT. Translating it yields CASRPGQLSGNTIYF.

In its sample, this clonotype was seen a few times. This chain joins TRBV24-1 and TRBJ2-1, with TRBD1 identical over 7 bases. Per germline, CDR1 KGHDR and CDR2 SFDVKD. There are 16 residues in the CDR3. The ends lost 4 bases at V and 3 bases at J; junction bases unmatched: 8. CDR3 nucleotides: TGTGCCACCAGTGACCAGGGGGTTCCTGGCTACAATGAGCAGTTCTTC. Protein product: CATSDQGVPGYNEQFF.

The rearrangement links TRBV2 to TRBJ2-7; TRBD1 matches 7 bases. CDR3 length: 17 residues. V lost 7 bases, J lost 4 bases, and 19 bases stayed unmatched. Germline V gene data show CDR1 as SNHLY and CDR2 as FYNNEI. The CDR3 sequence: CASIPQPSGQRFYEQYF. The CDR3 DNA follows: TGTGCCAGCATTCCCCAACCTTCGGGACAGAGATTTTACGAGCAGTACTTC. Using reference TRBV2 and TRBJ2-7 for the parts outside the CDR3, the full variable domain is EPEVTQTPSHQVTQMGQEVILRCVPISNHLYFYWYRQILGQKVEFLVSFYNNEISEKSEIFDDQFSVERPDGSNFTLKIRSTKLEDSAMYFCASIPQPSGQRFYEQYFGPGTRLTVT.

This clonotype was observed many times. This rearrangement joins TRBV28 to TRBJ2-7, with 8 bases lining up with TRBD1. CDR3 size: 15 residues. Germline values: CDR1 MDHEN, CDR2 SYDVKM. V was clipped by 6 bases and J by 3 bases; unmatched bases: 10. CDR3 loop: CASSLTQGARYEQYF. The DNA of the CDR3 is TGTGCCAGCAGCCTTACGCAGGGGGCGCGCTACGAGCAGTACTTC.

The chain joins TRBV11-3 to TRBJ2-7; 9 bases map to TRBD2. The V and J ends lost 5 bases and 5 bases, in that order; junction bases with no gene match: 10. Germline V CDR1 and CDR2: SGHNT, YENEEA. This CDR3 region has 15 residues. The CDR3 coding sequence is TGTGCCAGCAGCCAGGGGGTAGCGGGAGCCCACGAGCAGTACTTC. Its translation: CASSQGVAGAHEQYF.

This clonotype was seen a few times. This chain uses TRBV28 with TRBJ2-2, with D unclear. Trimming removed 2 bases from V and 0 bases from J, with 10 bases in between. CDR3 length: 16 amino acids. Germline CDR1 reads MDHEN; CDR2 reads SYDVKM. In DNA form, the CDR3 reads TGTGCCAGCAGTTTACGGCTGACCGCGAACACCGGGGAGCTGTTTTTT. Translating gives CASSLRLTANTGELFF.

The chain carries TRBV28 and TRBJ2-1, with D hard to call. CDR1 and CDR2 (germline): MDHEN, SYDVKM. With 6 bases removed from V and 0 bases from J, the gap between germline ends came to 12 bases. There are 15 residues in the CDR3. The CDR3, as DNA: TGTGCCAGCAGCTCCGACTGGAGCTCCTACAATGAGCAGTTCTTC. This encodes CASSSDWSSYNEQFF. The complete variable domain, with remaining parts taken from reference TRBV28 and TRBJ2-1, reads DVKVTQSSRYLVKRTGEKVFLECVQDMDHENMFWYRQDPGLGLRLIYFSYDVKMKEKGDIPEGYSVSREKKERFSLILESASTNQTSMYLCASSSDWSSYNEQFFGPGTRLTVL.

The rearrangement links TRBV12-3 or TRBV12-4 to TRBJ2-1; TRBD2 might be the D (6 bases). The CDR3 loop spans 12 amino acids. V was pared by 5 bases and J by 9 bases, with 11 bases between. Written as DNA, the CDR3 is TGTGCCAGCAGTCCTAGCGTTGGTGAGCAGTTCTTC. Translation: CASSPSVGEQFF.

Ten or more counts support this clonotype. V and J are TRBV18 and TRBJ2-7; the D call may be TRBD1 or TRBD2 (6 bases each). Germline CDR1 and CDR2: KGHSH and LQKENI. Trimming cost V 3 bases and J 2 bases, with 11 bases left between them. The CDR3 loop spans 14 amino acids. The CDR3 DNA reads TGTGCCAGCTCACCCGGGGGCGAAACCTACGAGCAGTACTTC. Protein: CASSPGGETYEQYF.

The V call is TRBV5-1, the J call TRBJ1-2; weak D call: TRBD1 (5 bases). Germline CDR1 reads SGHRS; CDR2 reads YFSETQ. Trimming stripped 0 bases from V and 5 bases from J, with 20 bases between. This CDR3 comprises 17 residues. CDR3 region: CASSLASGKGALYGYTF. DNA for the CDR3: TGCGCCAGCAGCTTGGCCAGCGGTAAAGGGGCTCTGTATGGCTACACCTTC.

The chain employs TRBV28 and TRBJ2-5, with D possibly matching TRBD1 (6 bases). Germline V lookup: CDR1 MDHEN, CDR2 SYDVKM. The CDR3 extends over 13 amino acids. V was cut by 6 bases and J by 2 bases, with 10 bases left in between. The CDR3 region has the DNA TGTGCCAGCAGAGGGACATATCAAGAGACCCAGTACTTC. Translated, it gives CASRGTYQETQYF.

This clonotype was recorded at least ten times. The rearrangement links TRBV7-2 to TRBJ2-7, with D possibly being TRBD1 (6 bases). CDR3 length: 14 residues. Germline V lookup: CDR1 SGHTA, CDR2 FQGNSA. Deletions cut 5 bases from V and 3 bases from J, with 14 bases between. The CDR3 nucleotides read TGTGCCAGCAGCCCAGGACAGAGCTTCTACGAGCAGTACTTC. Amino acid sequence: CASSPGQSFYEQYF.

This clonotype occurred many times. J is TRBJ2-7 and V is TRBV20-1, with D possibly TRBD2 on 5 matching bases. Trimming removed 5 bases at V and 5 bases at J, with 19 bases between. The germline CDR1 and CDR2 sequences are DFQATT and SNEGSKA (reference sequence). The CDR3 extends over 14 amino acids. The CDR3 protein is CSAPDEGHGDEQYF. The DNA of the CDR3 is TGCAGTGCTCCGGACGAGGGCCATGGGGACGAGCAGTACTTC.